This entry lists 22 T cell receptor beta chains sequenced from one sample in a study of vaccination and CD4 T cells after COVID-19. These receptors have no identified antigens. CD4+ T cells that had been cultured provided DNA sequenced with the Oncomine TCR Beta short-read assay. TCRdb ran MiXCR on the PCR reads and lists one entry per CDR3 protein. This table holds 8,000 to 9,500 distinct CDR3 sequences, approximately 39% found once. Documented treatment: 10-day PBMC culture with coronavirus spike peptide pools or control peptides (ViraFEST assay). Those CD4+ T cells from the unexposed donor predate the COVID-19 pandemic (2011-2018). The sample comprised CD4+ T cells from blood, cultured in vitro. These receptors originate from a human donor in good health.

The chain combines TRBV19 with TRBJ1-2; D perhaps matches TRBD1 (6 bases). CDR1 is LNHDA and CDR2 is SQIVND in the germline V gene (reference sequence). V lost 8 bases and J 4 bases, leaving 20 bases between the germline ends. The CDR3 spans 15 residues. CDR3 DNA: TGTGCCAGTTCCCGGGAGGAGTTGGGGGCCTATGGCTACACCTTC. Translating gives CASSREELGAYGYTF. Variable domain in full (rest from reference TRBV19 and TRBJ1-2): DGGITQSPKYLFRKEGQNVTLSCEQNLNHDAMYWYRQDPGQGLRLIYYSQIVNDFQKGDIAEGYSVSREKKESFPLTVTSAQKNPTAFYLCASSREELGAYGYTFGSGTRLTVV.

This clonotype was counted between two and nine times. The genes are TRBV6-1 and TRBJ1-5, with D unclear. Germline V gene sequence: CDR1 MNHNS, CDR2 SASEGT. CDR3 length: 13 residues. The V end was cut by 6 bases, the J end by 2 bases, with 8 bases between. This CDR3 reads CASRRRGNQPQHF. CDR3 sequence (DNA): TGTGCCAGCAGGCGTCGGGGCAATCAGCCCCAGCATTTT.

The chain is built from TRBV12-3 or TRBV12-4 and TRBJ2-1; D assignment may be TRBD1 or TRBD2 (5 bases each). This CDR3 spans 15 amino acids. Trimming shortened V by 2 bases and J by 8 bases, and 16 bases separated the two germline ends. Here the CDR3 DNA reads TGTGCCAGCAGTTTACAGTCAGGGAGTATCGATGAGCAGTTCTTC. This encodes CASSLQSGSIDEQFF.

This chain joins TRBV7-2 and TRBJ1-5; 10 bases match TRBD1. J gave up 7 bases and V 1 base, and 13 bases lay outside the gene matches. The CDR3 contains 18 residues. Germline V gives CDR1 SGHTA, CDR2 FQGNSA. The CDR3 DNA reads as TGTGCCAGCAGCTTAGGCCCCTACCGGGACAGGGGAGGACAGCCCCAGCATTTT. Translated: CASSLGPYRDRGGQPQHF.

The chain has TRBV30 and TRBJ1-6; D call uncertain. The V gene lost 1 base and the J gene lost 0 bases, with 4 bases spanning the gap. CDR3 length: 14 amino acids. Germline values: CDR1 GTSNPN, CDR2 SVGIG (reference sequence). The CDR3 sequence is CAWSEGSYNSPLHF. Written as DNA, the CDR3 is TGTGCCTGGAGTGAGGGCTCCTATAATTCACCCCTCCACTTT.

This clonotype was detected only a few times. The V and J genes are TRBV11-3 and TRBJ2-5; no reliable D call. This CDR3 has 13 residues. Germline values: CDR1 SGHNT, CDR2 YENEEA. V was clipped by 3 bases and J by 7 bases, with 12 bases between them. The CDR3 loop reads CASSLTLGGTQYF. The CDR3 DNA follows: TGTGCCAGCAGCTTGACTCTCGGTGGGACCCAGTACTTC.

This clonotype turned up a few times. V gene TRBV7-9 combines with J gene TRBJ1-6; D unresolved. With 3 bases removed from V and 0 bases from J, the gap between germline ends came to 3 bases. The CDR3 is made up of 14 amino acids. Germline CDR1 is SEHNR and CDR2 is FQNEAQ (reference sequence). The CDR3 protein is CASSFSSYNSPLHF. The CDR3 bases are TGTGCCAGCAGCTTTAGCTCCTATAATTCACCCCTCCACTTT.

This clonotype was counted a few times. CDR3 loop: CASSPAGDGVGYTF. As DNA, the CDR3 is TGTGCCAGCAGTCCAGCGGGGGATGGGGTTGGCTACACCTTC. This chain connects TRBV28 to TRBJ1-2, with TRBD1 as a possible D gene (5 bases). Germline V lookup: CDR1 MDHEN, CDR2 SYDVKM. The CDR3 has 14 residues. V lost 5 bases and J 7 bases, leaving 17 bases between the germline ends.

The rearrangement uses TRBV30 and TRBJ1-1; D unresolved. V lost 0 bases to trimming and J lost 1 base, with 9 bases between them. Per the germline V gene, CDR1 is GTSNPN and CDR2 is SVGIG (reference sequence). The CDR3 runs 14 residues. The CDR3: CAWSVTIKNTEAFF. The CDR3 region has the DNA TGTGCCTGGAGTGTCACGATTAAGAACACTGAAGCTTTCTTT. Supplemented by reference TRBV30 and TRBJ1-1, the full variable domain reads SQTIHQWPATLVQPVGSPLSLECTVEGTSNPNLYWYRQAAGRGLQLLFYSVGIGQISSEVPQNLSASRPQDRQFILSSKKLLLSDSGFYLCAWSVTIKNTEAFFGQGTRLTVV.

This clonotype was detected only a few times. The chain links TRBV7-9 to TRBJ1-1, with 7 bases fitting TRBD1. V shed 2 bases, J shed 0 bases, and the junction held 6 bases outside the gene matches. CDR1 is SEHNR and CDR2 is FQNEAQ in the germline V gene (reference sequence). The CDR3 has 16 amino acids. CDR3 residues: CASSLQGTVMNTEAFF. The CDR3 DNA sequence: TGTGCCAGCAGCTTACAAGGGACAGTGATGAACACTGAAGCTTTCTTT. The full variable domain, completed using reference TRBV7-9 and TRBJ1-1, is DTGVSQNPRHKITKRGQNVTFRCDPISEHNRLYWYRQTLGQGPEFLTYFQNEAQLEKSRLLSDRFSAERPKGSFSTLEIQRTEQGDSAMYLCASSLQGTVMNTEAFFGQGTRLTVV.

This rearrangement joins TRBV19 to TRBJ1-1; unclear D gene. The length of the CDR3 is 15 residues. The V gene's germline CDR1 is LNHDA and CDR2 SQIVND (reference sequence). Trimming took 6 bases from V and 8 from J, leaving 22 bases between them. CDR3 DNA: TGTGCCAGTAGCCAACATACCGGACGGTCCGGGGAAGCTTTCTTT. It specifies CASSQHTGRSGEAFF.

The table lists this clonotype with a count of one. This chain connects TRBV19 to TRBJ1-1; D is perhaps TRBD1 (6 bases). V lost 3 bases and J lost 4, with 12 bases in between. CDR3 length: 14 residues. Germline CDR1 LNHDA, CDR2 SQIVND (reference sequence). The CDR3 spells CASSIQGTVTEAFF. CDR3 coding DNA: TGTGCCAGTAGTATTCAGGGGACGGTCACTGAAGCTTTCTTT.

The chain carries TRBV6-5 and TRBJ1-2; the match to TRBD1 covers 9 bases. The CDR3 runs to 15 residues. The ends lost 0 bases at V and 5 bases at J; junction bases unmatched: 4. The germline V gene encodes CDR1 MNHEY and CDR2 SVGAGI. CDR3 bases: TGTGCCAGCAGTTACTCCACCGGGACAGGGTATGGCTACACCTTC. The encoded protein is CASSYSTGTGYGYTF.

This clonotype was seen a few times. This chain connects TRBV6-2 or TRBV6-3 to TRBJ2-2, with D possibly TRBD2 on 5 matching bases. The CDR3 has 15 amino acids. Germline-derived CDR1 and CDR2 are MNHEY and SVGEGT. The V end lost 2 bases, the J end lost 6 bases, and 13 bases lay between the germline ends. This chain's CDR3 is CASSYEGGGAGELFF. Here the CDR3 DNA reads TGTGCCAGCAGTTACGAGGGTGGAGGCGCCGGGGAGCTGTTTTTT.

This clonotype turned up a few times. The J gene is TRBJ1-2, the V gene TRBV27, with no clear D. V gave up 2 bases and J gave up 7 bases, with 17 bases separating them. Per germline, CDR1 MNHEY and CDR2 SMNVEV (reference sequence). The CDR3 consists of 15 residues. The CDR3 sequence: CASSLRIDGGGGYTF. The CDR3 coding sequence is TGTGCCAGCAGTTTAAGGATCGACGGTGGTGGTGGCTACACCTTC.

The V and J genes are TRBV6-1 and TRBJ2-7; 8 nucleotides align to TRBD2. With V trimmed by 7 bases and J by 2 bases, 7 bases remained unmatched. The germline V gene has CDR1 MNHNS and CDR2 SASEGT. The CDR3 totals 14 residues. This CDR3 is CASTPTSGTYEQYF. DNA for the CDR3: TGTGCCAGCACCCCCACTAGCGGAACCTACGAGCAGTACTTC.

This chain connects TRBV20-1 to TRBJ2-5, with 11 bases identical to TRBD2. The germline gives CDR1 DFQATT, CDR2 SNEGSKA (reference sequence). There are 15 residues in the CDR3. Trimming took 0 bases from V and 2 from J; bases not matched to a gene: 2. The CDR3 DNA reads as TGCAGTGCTAGAGATAGCGGGGGGGATCAAGAGACCCAGTACTTC. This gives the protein CSARDSGGDQETQYF.

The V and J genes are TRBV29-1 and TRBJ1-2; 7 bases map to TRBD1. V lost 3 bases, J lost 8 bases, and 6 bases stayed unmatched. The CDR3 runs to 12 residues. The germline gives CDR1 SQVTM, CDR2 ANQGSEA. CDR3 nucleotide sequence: TGCAGCGTTGAGGAGGGAGGGGGCGGCTACACCTTC. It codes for CSVEEGGGGYTF.

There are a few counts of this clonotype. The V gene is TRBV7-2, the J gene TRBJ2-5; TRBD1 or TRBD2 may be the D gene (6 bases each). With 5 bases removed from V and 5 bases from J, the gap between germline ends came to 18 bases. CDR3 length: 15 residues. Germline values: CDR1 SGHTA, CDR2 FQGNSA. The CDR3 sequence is CASSRRGVAVETQYF. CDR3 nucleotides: TGTGCCAGCAGCCGTAGGGGGGTGGCCGTGGAGACCCAGTACTTC. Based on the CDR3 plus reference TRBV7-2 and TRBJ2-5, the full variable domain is GAGVSQSPSNKVTEKGKDVELRCDPISGHTALYWYRQSLGQGLEFLIYFQGNSAPDKSGLPSDRFSAERTGGSVSTLTIQRTQQEDSAVYLCASSRRGVAVETQYFGPGTRLLVL.

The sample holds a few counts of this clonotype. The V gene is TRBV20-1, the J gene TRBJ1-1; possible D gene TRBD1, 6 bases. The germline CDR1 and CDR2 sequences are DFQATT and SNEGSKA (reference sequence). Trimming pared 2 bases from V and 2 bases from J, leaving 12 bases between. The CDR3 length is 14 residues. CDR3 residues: CSARLFRGNTEAFF. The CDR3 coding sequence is TGCAGTGCTAGATTGTTCAGGGGTAACACTGAAGCTTTCTTT.

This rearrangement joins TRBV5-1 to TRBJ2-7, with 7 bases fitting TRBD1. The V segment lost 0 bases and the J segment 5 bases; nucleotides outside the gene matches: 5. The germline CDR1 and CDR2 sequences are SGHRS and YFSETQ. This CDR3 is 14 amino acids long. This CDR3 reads CASSLEGTADEQYF. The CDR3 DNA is TGCGCCAGCAGCTTGGAAGGGACAGCCGACGAGCAGTACTTC.

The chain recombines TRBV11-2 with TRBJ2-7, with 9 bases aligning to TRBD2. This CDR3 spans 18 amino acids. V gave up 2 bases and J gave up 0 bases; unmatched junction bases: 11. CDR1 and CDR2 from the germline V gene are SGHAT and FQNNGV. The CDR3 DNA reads TGTGCCAGCAGCTTATTGAGCGGGGGGCGTTCGAGCTCCTACGAGCAGTACTTC. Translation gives CASSLLSGGRSSSYEQYF.